This TCR beta chain was recovered during a study of cytomegalovirus exposure and HLA in healthy donors. Study-level points and caveats: It was confirmed in vitro that a few of the CMV-associated chains were specific for CMV antigens.

The PCR contained 60 Vbeta and 13 Jbeta primers. Sequencing used immunoSEQ multiplex PCR; TCRdb keeps in-frame clones, though not all of them. Seen here are around 67,000 clones, approximately 60% observed once, and the top ten hold about 3%. The table lists this clone with a count of one. What it binds is not known. CDR3 size: 14 residues. Germline CDR1 and CDR2: SNHLY and FYNNEI. Trimming left V 7 bases short and J 8 bases short, with 18 bases between. Sequenced: PBMCs. V gene TRBV2 combines with J gene TRBJ2-1, with a tentative D call TRBD2 (6 bases). This sequence was found in a woman aged 50 to 60 in good health and CMV-seronegative. The CDR3 DNA reads TGTGCCAGCATGTGGGAGCGGGTTAGCGATGAGCAGTTCTTC. Translated: CASMWERVSDEQFF.